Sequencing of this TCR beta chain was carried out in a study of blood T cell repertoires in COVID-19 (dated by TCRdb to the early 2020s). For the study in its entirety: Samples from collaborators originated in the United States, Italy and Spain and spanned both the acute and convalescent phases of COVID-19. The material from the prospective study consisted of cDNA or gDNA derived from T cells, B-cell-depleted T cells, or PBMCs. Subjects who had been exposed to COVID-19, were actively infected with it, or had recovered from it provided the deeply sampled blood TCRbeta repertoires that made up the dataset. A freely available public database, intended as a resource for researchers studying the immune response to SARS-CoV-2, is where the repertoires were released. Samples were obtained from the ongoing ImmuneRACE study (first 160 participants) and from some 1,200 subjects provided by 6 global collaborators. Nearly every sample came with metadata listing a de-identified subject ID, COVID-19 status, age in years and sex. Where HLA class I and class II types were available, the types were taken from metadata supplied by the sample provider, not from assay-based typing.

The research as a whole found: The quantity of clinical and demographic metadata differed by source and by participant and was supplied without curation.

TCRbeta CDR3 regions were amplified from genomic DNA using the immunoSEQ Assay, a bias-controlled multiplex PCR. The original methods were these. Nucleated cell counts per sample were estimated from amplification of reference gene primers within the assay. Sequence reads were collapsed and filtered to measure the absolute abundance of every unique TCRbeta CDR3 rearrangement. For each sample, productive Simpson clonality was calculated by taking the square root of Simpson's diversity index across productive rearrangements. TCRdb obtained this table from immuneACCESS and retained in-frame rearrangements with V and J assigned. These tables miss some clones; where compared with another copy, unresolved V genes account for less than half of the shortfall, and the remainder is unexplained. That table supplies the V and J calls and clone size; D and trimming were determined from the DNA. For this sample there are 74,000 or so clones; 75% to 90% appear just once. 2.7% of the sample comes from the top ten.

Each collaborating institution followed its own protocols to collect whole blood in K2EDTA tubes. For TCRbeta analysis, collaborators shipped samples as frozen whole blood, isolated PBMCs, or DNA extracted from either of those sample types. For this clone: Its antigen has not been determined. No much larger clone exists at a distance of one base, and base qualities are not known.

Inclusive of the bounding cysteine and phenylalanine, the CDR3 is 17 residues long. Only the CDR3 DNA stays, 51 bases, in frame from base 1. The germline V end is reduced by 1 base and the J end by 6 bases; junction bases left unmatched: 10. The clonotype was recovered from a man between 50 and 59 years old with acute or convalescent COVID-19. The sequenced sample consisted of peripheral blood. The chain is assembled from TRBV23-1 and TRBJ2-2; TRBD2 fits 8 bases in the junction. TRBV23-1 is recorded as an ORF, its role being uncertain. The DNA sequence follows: TGCGCCAGCAGTCAATTTCTTACAAGCGGGAGCGCCGGGGAGCTGTTTTTT. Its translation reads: CASSQFLTSGSAGELFF.